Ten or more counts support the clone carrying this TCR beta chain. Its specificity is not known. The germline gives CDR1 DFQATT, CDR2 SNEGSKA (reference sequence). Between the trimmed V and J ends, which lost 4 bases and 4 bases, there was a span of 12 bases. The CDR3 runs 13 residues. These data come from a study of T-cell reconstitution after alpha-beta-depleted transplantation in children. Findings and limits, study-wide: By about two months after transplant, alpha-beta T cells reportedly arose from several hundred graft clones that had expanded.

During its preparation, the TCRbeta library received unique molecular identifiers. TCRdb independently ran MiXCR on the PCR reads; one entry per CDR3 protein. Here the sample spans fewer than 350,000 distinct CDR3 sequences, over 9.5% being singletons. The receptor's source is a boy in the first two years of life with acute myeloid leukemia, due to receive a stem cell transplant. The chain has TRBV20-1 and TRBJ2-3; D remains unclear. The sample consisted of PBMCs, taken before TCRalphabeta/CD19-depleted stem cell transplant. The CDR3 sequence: CSAIGRQPDTQYF. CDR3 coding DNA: TGCAGTGCTATAGGCCGGCAGCCAGATACGCAGTATTTT.